Presented here are 25 T cell receptor beta chains from one specimen sequenced in a study of CD8 T cells in Susac syndrome. Reverse transcription used roughly 0.5 to 1 ug RNA and random hexamers. TCRdb ran MiXCR on the immunoSEQ multiplex PCR reads and lists one entry per CDR3 protein. The sample carries about 210,000 distinct CDR3 sequences, roughly 96% recorded once. The source material was CD4+ T cells from PBMCs. All receptors come from a human donor with multiple sclerosis.

Here the CDR3 reads CATSRDKRDVYNEQFF. The CDR3 DNA is TGTGCCACCAGCAGAGATAAGCGGGACGTCTACAATGAGCAGTTCTTC. V and J are TRBV15 and TRBJ2-1; 7 bases are a match to TRBD2. This CDR3 comprises 16 residues. V shed 0 bases, J shed 3 bases, and the junction held 5 bases outside the gene matches. The germline gives CDR1 LNHNV, CDR2 YYDKDF (reference sequence).

Here the CDR3 reads CASSLGLEQRNQPQHF. DNA for the CDR3: TGTGCCAGCAGCTTAGGTTTGGAACAGCGCAATCAGCCCCAGCATTTT. The J gene is TRBJ1-5, the V gene TRBV7-9; unclear D gene. The CDR3 is 16 residues long. Trimming removed 1 base from V and 2 bases from J, with 12 bases in between. Per germline, CDR1 SEHNR and CDR2 FQNEAQ (reference sequence).

The chain carries TRBV7-8 and TRBJ2-2, with D possibly being TRBD2 (5 bases). Germline V CDR1 and CDR2: SGHVS, FQNEAQ. The CDR3 covers 15 residues. V lost 2 bases and J lost 7, with 14 bases in between. As DNA, the CDR3 is TGTGCCAGCAGCTTACTCGGAGAGGGTCGCGGGGAGCTGTTTTTT. Translating gives CASSLLGEGRGELFF.

This chain links TRBV28 with TRBJ2-4; D gene unclear. Germline loops: CDR1 MDHEN, CDR2 SYDVKM. V gave up 2 bases and J gave up 0 bases, with 8 bases separating them. The CDR3 is 15 amino acids. The CDR3 DNA is TGTGCCAGCAGTTTACCCACACTAGCCAAAAACATTCAGTACTTC. Translated: CASSLPTLAKNIQYF. The variable domain in full, with the rest retrieved from reference TRBV28 and TRBJ2-4, is DVKVTQSSRYLVKRTGEKVFLECVQDMDHENMFWYRQDPGLGLRLIYFSYDVKMKEKGDIPEGYSVSREKKERFSLILESASTNQTSMYLCASSLPTLAKNIQYFGAGTRLSVL.

The chain links TRBV30 to TRBJ1-5; perhaps TRBD1 as D (6 bases). With 2 bases removed from V and 1 base from J, the gap between germline ends came to 9 bases. The CDR3 spans 14 residues. Per the germline V gene, CDR1 is GTSNPN and CDR2 is SVGIG (reference sequence). The CDR3 spells CAWSQGTSNQPQHF. CDR3 sequence (DNA): TGTGCCTGGAGTCAGGGGACGAGCAATCAGCCCCAGCATTTT. The full variable domain, rest sourced from reference TRBV30 and TRBJ1-5, is SQTIHQWPATLVQPVGSPLSLECTVEGTSNPNLYWYRQAAGRGLQLLFYSVGIGQISSEVPQNLSASRPQDRQFILSSKKLLLSDSGFYLCAWSQGTSNQPQHFGDGTRLSIL.

J is TRBJ2-7 and V is TRBV18; D is undetermined. With 3 bases removed from V and 1 base from J, the gap between germline ends came to 10 bases. The germline CDR1 and CDR2 sequences are KGHSH and LQKENI. The CDR3 has 14 amino acids. In DNA form, the CDR3 reads TGTGCCAGCTCACCGGTTACAGATTCCTACGAGCAGTACTTC. As protein: CASSPVTDSYEQYF.

The chain couples TRBV4-1 to TRBJ2-1; 12 bases map to TRBD2. The V segment lost 3 bases and the J segment 1 base; nucleotides outside the gene matches: 4. The CDR3 runs 17 residues. Germline V gives CDR1 MGHRA, CDR2 YSYEKL. The CDR3 nucleotides are TGCGCCAGCAGCCACAGGGGACTAGCGGGTTCCTACAATGAGCAGTTCTTC. This gives the protein CASSHRGLAGSYNEQFF.

This rearrangement joins TRBV9 to TRBJ2-1, with 9 bases lining up with TRBD2. V shed 4 bases and J 3 bases; nucleotides not matched to a gene: 5. Germline V lookup: CDR1 SGDLS, CDR2 YYNGEE. There are 15 residues in the CDR3. Here the CDR3 reads CASSLAGVFYNEQFF. Written as DNA, the CDR3 is TGTGCCAGCAGCTTAGCGGGAGTTTTCTACAATGAGCAGTTCTTC. Supplemented by reference TRBV9 and TRBJ2-1, the full variable domain reads DSGVTQTPKHLITATGQRVTLRCSPRSGDLSVYWYQQSLDQGLQFLIQYYNGEERAKGNILERFSAQQFPDLHSELNLSSLELGDSALYFCASSLAGVFYNEQFFGPGTRLTVL.

The chain couples TRBV2 to TRBJ1-2; 10 positions agree with TRBD1. After removal of 7 bases from V and 10 bases from J, the junction contained 6 bases not matched to a gene. Germline V gene data show CDR1 as SNHLY and CDR2 as FYNNEI. The CDR3 has 12 amino acids. CDR3 loop: CASMGTGALYTF. The CDR3 coding sequence is TGTGCCAGCATGGGGACAGGGGCTCTCTACACCTTC.

The chain couples TRBV20-1 to TRBJ1-4; 10 bases are a match to TRBD1. The CDR3 totals 17 residues. V lost 3 bases and J lost 6; bases outside the gene matches: 13. Per germline, CDR1 DFQATT and CDR2 SNEGSKA (reference sequence). The CDR3 is CSASRDRGGVGDEKLFF. In DNA form, the CDR3 reads TGCAGTGCTAGTAGGGACAGGGGAGGGGTAGGGGATGAAAAACTGTTTTTT.

This clonotype was counted a single time. V is TRBV23-1 and J is TRBJ2-5; TRBD1 matches 8 bases. TRBV23-1 is labeled an ORF, and its function is uncertain. V lost 0 bases and J lost 2; bases outside the gene matches: 2. CDR3 length equals 15 residues. The CDR3 coding sequence is TGCGCCAGCAGTCAATCGCGGACAGGGCAAGAGACCCAGTACTTC. It is translated as CASSQSRTGQETQYF.

The rearrangement links TRBV23-1 to TRBJ1-2, with no clear D. TRBV23-1 is an ORF for which the function is uncertain. CDR3 length: 15 amino acids. Trimming shortened V by 2 bases and J by 0 bases, and 10 bases separated the two germline ends. The CDR3 nucleotides read TGCGCCAGCAGTCAACACAGACCGACTAACTATGGCTACACCTTC. Residues: CASSQHRPTNYGYTF.

The rearrangement uses TRBV4-2 and TRBJ1-1; TRBD1 matches 7 bases. V dropped 0 bases and J dropped 0; count of bases not matched to a gene: 4. CDR1 and CDR2 from the germline V gene are LGHNA and YNFKEQ. This CDR3 spans 16 amino acids. Here the CDR3 reads CASSQDLGTVNTEAFF. CDR3 nucleotide sequence: TGTGCCAGCAGCCAAGATCTTGGGACAGTGAACACTGAAGCTTTCTTT.

The V gene is TRBV6-6, the J gene TRBJ2-5; 8 bases are shared with TRBD2. The J segment lost 5 bases and the V segment lost 5 bases, leaving 13 bases of the junction unmatched. Germline CDR1 reads MNHNY; CDR2 reads SVGAGI (reference sequence). The CDR3 has 16 amino acids. The CDR3 reads CASSTTTAGGGETQYF. The CDR3 DNA sequence: TGTGCCAGCAGTACAACGACTGCGGGAGGTGGTGAGACCCAGTACTTC.

The rearrangement joins TRBV20-1 to TRBJ2-7, with TRBD2 matching 9 bases. This CDR3 has 13 residues. Germline loops: CDR1 DFQATT, CDR2 SNEGSKA (reference sequence). V dropped 5 bases and J dropped 2; count of bases not matched to a gene: 4. The CDR3 DNA sequence: TGCAGTGCTGGCATAGCGGGAGCCTACGAGCAGTACTTC. It translates to CSAGIAGAYEQYF.

The rearrangement joins TRBV4-2 to TRBJ1-4; D is unclear. The CDR3 is 14 amino acids. The V end lost 4 bases, the J end lost 3 bases, and 9 bases lay between the germline ends. Germline V CDR1 and CDR2: LGHNA, YNFKEQ. The CDR3 DNA reads TGTGCCAGCAGCCTAGTGGGGTCTAATGAAAAACTGTTTTTT. This gives the protein CASSLVGSNEKLFF.

The CDR3, as DNA: TGCAGCGTCTCCCCTAGGGGGAACAACGAGCAGTACTTC. Protein sequence: CSVSPRGNNEQYF. This chain joins TRBV29-1 and TRBJ2-7, with a possible D match to TRBD1 (6 bases). Germline CDR1 reads SQVTM; CDR2 reads ANQGSEA. V was clipped by 6 bases and J by 5 bases, with 17 bases between them. This CDR3 is built from 13 residues.

The chain carries TRBV15 and TRBJ2-3; 10 nucleotides line up with TRBD2. CDR3 length: 20 residues. Germline V CDR1 and CDR2: LNHNV, YYDKDF (reference sequence). V shed 5 bases, J shed 2 bases, and the junction held 19 bases outside the gene matches. CDR3 bases: TGTGCCACCAGCCGCCCTCGTGGGGCTAGCGGGAGTGGTAACACAGATACGCAGTATTTT. Translating it yields CATSRPRGASGSGNTDTQYF.

V is TRBV29-1 and J is TRBJ1-1; no clear D gene. Germline CDR1 SQVTM, CDR2 ANQGSEA. Trimming took off 4 bases at V and 3 bases at J, with 12 bases between the two ends. The CDR3 contains 13 residues. The CDR3 DNA is TGCAGCGTTGCTGTATTCGGGGACACTGAAGCTTTCTTT. Amino acid sequence: CSVAVFGDTEAFF.

V and J are TRBV20-1 and TRBJ1-5; D possibly corresponds to TRBD1 (5 bases). This CDR3 has 13 residues. The V end was cut by 0 bases, the J end by 2 bases, with 5 bases between. The germline V gene has CDR1 DFQATT and CDR2 SNEGSKA (reference sequence). CDR3: CSARDRGNQPQHF. The CDR3 DNA reads TGCAGTGCTAGAGACAGGGGCAATCAGCCCCAGCATTTT.

The sample holds one count of this clonotype. The chain joins TRBV29-1 to TRBJ2-3; 7 positions agree with TRBD2. V lost 5 bases to trimming and J lost 4 bases; unmatched junction nucleotides: 6. Germline values: CDR1 SQVTM, CDR2 ANQGSEA. This CDR3 spans 13 amino acids. The CDR3 coding sequence is TGCAGCGTTCCCGGCGGACTAGCAGATACGCAGTATTTT. Translating gives CSVPGGLADTQYF.

This clonotype was seen just once. J is TRBJ2-3 and V is TRBV5-6, with 8 bases aligning to TRBD1. The junction had 8 bases not matched to a gene; V was cut back by 9 bases and J by 5 bases. This CDR3 is built from 13 residues. The germline V gene has CDR1 SGHDT and CDR2 YYEEEE. The CDR3 region has the DNA TGTGCCACCGCGGACAGGGTTGTAGATACGCAGTATTTT. This gives the protein CATADRVVDTQYF.

The chain uses TRBV29-1 and TRBJ2-3; 13 bases are a match to TRBD2. This CDR3 is built from 13 residues. V shed 8 bases and J 6 bases; nucleotides not matched to a gene: 5. CDR1 and CDR2 from the germline V gene are SQVTM and ANQGSEA. The CDR3 sequence is CSLTSGGEDTQYF. The CDR3 DNA is TGCAGCCTTACTAGCGGGGGGGAGGATACGCAGTATTTT.

The J gene is TRBJ2-7, the V gene TRBV30, with 9 bases lining up with TRBD2. Germline CDR1 is GTSNPN and CDR2 is SVGIG (reference sequence). V lost 5 bases, J lost 8 bases, and 16 bases stayed unmatched. The CDR3 spans 15 residues. CDR3 DNA sequence: TGTGCCTGGTTAAGAGCGGGAGGTCCCGAGTTCAAGCAGTACTTC. Translated, it gives CAWLRAGGPEFKQYF.

V gene TRBV29-1 combines with J gene TRBJ1-2; 7 bases match TRBD1. The CDR3 length is 13 residues. Germline V CDR1 and CDR2: SQVTM, ANQGSEA. With V trimmed by 3 bases and J by 9 bases, 10 bases remained unmatched. The CDR3 DNA sequence: TGCAGCGTTGACACCCTGGGACAGTGGAGCTACACCTTC. This sequence encodes CSVDTLGQWSYTF.